This TCR beta chain was found in a study of T cell changes during pregnancy in multiple sclerosis. TCRdb keeps only in-frame clones here, not all; method: immunoSEQ multiplex PCR. The top ten hold roughly 4.5% of the sample, which has around 92,000 clones, about 93% seen once. The CDR3 sequence is 18 residues long. Trimming took 4 bases from V and 3 from J; bases not matched to a gene: 6. Germline V gene data show CDR1 as LNHDA and CDR2 as SQIVND (reference sequence). Sequenced material: peripheral blood, taken in the first trimester of pregnancy. The clonotype was recovered from a female donor with multiple sclerosis, enrolled in a pregnancy study. This sequence joins TRBV19 and TRBJ2-1; 16 nucleotides match TRBD2. In DNA, the CDR3 is TGTGCCAGTAGTAAGGGGACTAGCGGGGGGGCTAACTACAATGAGCAGTTCTTC. This codes for CASSKGTSGGANYNEQFF.